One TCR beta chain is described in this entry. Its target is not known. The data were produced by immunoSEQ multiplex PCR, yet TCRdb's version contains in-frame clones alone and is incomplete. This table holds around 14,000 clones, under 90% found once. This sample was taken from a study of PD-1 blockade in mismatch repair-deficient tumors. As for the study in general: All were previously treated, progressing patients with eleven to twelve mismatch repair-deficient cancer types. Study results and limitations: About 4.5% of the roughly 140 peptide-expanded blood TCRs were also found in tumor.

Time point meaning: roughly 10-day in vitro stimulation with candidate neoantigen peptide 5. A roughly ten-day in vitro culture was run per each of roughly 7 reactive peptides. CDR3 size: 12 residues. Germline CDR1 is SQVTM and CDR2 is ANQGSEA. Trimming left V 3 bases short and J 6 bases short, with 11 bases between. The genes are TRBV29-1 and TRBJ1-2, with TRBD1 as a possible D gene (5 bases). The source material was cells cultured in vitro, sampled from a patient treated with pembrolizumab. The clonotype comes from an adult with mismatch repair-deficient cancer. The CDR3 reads CSVEGRVDGYTF. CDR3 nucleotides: TGCAGCGTTGAGGGCAGGGTCGATGGCTACACCTTC.